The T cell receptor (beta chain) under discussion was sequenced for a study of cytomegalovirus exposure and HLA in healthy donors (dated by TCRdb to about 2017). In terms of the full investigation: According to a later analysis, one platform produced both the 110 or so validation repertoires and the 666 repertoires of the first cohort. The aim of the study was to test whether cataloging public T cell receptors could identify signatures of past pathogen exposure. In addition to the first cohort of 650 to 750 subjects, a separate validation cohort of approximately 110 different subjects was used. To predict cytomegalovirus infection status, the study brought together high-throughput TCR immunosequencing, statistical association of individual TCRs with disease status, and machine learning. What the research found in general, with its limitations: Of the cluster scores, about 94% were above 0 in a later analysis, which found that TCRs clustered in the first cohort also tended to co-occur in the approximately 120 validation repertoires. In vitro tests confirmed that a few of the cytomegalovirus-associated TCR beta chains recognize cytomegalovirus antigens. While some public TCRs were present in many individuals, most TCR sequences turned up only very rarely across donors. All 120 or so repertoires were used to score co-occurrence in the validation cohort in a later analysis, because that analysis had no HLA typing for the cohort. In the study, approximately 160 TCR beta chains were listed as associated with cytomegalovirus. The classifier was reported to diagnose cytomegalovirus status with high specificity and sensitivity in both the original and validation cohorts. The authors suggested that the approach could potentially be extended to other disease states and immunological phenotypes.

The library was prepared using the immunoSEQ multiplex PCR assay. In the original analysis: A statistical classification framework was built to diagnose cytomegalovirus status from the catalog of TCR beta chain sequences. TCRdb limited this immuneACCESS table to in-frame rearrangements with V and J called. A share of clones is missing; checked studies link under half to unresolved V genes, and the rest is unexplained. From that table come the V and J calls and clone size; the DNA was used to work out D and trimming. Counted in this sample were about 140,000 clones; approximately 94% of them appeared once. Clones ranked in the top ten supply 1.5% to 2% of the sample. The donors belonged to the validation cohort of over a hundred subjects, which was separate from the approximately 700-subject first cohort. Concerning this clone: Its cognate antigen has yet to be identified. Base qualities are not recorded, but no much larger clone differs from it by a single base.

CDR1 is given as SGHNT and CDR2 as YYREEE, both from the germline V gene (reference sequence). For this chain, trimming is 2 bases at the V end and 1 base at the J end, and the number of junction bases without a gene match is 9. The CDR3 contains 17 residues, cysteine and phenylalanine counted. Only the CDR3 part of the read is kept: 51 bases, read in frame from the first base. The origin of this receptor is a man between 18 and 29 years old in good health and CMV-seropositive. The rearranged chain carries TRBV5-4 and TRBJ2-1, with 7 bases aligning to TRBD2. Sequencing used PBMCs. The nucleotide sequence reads TGTGCCAGCAGCTTTTTAAGAGGTAGCGGGTCCTACAATGAGCAGTTCTTC. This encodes CASSFLRGSGSYNEQFF.